This T cell receptor (beta chain) appears in the sequencing data of a study of T cell responses to AZD1222 COVID-19 vaccine. Study findings and constraints: Distributed over spike, vaccine-associated CD4 TCRs predominated at 160-218 and 743-854.

Sequencing used immunoSEQ multiplex PCR; TCRdb keeps in-frame clones, though not all of them. The data contain approximately 50,000 clones, over 70% of them seen just once; the ten biggest clones take up about 5%. The CDR3 has 16 amino acids. With 2 bases removed from V and 2 bases from J, the gap between germline ends came to 13 bases. CDR1 is LGHDT, CDR2 YNNKEL, per germline (reference sequence). In the case of this clone: What it binds is unknown.

Sequencing used peripheral blood, obtained 28 days after the second AZD1222 dose. The sequence came from an adult who received the AZD1222 COVID-19 vaccine. The J gene is TRBJ1-3, the V gene TRBV3-1 (or the pseudogene TRBV3-2); D remains ambiguous. The CDR3 loop reads CASSQSESSPGNTIYF. CDR3 sequence (DNA): TGTGCCAGCAGCCAAAGTGAATCGTCCCCTGGAAACACCATATATTTT.